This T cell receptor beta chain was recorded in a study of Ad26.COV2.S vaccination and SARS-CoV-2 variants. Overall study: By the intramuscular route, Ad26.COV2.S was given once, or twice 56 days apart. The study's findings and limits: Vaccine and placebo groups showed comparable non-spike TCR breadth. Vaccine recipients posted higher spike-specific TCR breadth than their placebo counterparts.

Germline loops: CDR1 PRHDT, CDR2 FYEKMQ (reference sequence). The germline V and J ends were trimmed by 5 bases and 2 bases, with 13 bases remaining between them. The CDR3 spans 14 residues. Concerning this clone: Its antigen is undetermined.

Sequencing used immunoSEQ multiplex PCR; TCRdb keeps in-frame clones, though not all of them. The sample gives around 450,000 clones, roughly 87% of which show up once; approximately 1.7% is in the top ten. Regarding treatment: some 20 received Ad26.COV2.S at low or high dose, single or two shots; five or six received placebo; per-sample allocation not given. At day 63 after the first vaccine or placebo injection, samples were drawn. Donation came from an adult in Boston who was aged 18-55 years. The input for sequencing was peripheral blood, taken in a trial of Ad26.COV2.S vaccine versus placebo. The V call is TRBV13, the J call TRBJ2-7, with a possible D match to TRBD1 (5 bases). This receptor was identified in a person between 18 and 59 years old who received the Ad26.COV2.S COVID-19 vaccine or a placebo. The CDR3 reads CASSPRTYPYEQYF. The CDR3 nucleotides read TGTGCCAGCAGCCCTCGGACATATCCCTACGAGCAGTACTTC.